The next 32 T cell receptor beta chains were all read from a single sample in a study of blood T cell repertoires in COVID-19. Method: immunoSEQ multiplex PCR; TCRdb's copy keeps in-frame clones and lacks some. The data hold about 23,000 clones, with 83% observed a single time. Sequenced material: peripheral blood. The receptors originated from a man between 65 and 79 years old with acute or convalescent COVID-19.

The table lists this clone with a count of one. This CDR3 reads CASSLTGRYGYTF. CDR3 coding DNA: TGTGCCAGCAGTTTGACAGGGCGGTATGGCTACACCTTC. The chain joins TRBV27 to TRBJ1-2; 7 bases fit TRBD1. Germline CDR1 and CDR2: MNHEY and SMNVEV (reference sequence). Trimming took 3 bases from V and 5 from J; bases not matched to a gene: 3. There are 13 residues in the CDR3.

The table lists this clone with a few counts. The rearrangement uses TRBV7-9 and TRBJ1-5; TRBD1 matches at 7 bases. Germline-derived CDR1 and CDR2 are SEHNR and FQNEAQ (reference sequence). V trimming: 5 bases; J trimming: 4 bases; junction bases outside the gene matches: 5. CDR3 length equals 14 residues. CDR3 amino acids: CASSEGQWNQPQHF. DNA for the CDR3: TGTGCCAGCAGCGAGGGACAGTGGAATCAGCCCCAGCATTTT. Complete variable domain (other parts from reference TRBV7-9 and TRBJ1-5): DTGVSQNPRHKITKRGQNVTFRCDPISEHNRLYWYRQTLGQGPEFLTYFQNEAQLEKSRLLSDRFSAERPKGSFSTLEIQRTEQGDSAMYLCASSEGQWNQPQHFGDGTRLSIL.

The rearrangement uses TRBV7-2 and TRBJ1-6; TRBD1 matches at 8 bases. Germline CDR1 and CDR2: SGHTA and FQGNSA. This CDR3 comprises 16 residues. V lost 3 bases and J lost 6; bases outside the gene matches: 7. The CDR3 region has the DNA TGTGCCAGCAGCTTGGACCGGGACAGGAGTAATTCACCCCTCCACTTT. It translates to CASSLDRDRSNSPLHF.

The chain employs TRBV24-1 and TRBJ1-5; TRBD1 is a possible D gene (5 bases). The CDR3 loop spans 16 amino acids. V lost 2 bases and J lost 5, with 15 bases in between. Germline CDR1 KGHDR, CDR2 SFDVKD. The CDR3 DNA reads TGTGCCACCAGTGATTCCCGGTCCCCGGGGGATCAGCCCCAGCATTTT. The encoded protein is CATSDSRSPGDQPQHF.

The rearrangement joins TRBV6-5 to TRBJ2-3; TRBD2 matches 7 bases. V shed 8 bases and J 1 base; nucleotides not matched to a gene: 9. The CDR3 length is 15 residues. Germline loops: CDR1 MNHEY, CDR2 SVGAGI. The CDR3 spells CASSPWLAGTDTQYF. CDR3 nucleotides: TGTGCCAGCTCTCCTTGGCTAGCGGGCACAGATACGCAGTATTTT.

This chain uses TRBV5-4 with TRBJ2-7, with TRBD1 matching 7 bases. J gave up 6 bases and V 2 bases, and 5 bases lay outside the gene matches. Germline CDR1 reads SGHNT; CDR2 reads YYREEE (reference sequence). The CDR3 contains 13 residues. This CDR3 is CASSLTNRGEQYF. The DNA for the CDR3 is TGTGCCAGCAGCTTAACTAACAGGGGCGAGCAGTACTTC.

This chain joins TRBV5-1 and TRBJ2-5; 11 nucleotides match TRBD2. V gave up 7 bases and J gave up 5 bases; unmatched junction bases: 7. Germline V lookup: CDR1 SGHRS, CDR2 YFSETQ. The CDR3 runs to 14 residues. The CDR3 protein is CASAQTSGKETQYF. The CDR3 DNA follows: TGCGCCAGCGCCCAGACTAGCGGGAAGGAGACCCAGTACTTC.

The chain combines TRBV18 with TRBJ2-6; 14 nucleotides align to TRBD2. There are 18 residues in the CDR3. The germline CDR1 and CDR2 sequences are KGHSH and LQKENI. The V and J ends lost 4 bases and 3 bases, in that order; junction bases with no gene match: 5. The CDR3 bases are TGTGCCAGCTCACTCGCGGGACTAGCGGGAGTTGGGGCCAACGTCCTGACTTTC. This gives the protein CASSLAGLAGVGANVLTF. Supplemented by reference TRBV18 and TRBJ2-6, the full variable domain reads NAGVMQNPRHLVRRRGQEARLRCSPMKGHSHVYWYRQLPEEGLKFMVYLQKENIIDESGMPKERFSAEFPKEGPSILRIQQVVRGDSAAYFCASSLAGLAGVGANVLTFGAGSRLTVL.

The rearrangement joins TRBV10-3 to TRBJ2-1; possibly TRBD1 for D (7 bases). The CDR3 totals 13 residues. Between the trimmed V and J ends, which lost 6 bases and 8 bases, there was a span of 14 bases. The germline gives CDR1 ENHRY, CDR2 SYGVKD. CDR3: CAIRTDREDEQFF. DNA for the CDR3: TGTGCCATCAGGACCGACAGGGAGGATGAGCAGTTCTTC.

The rearrangement uses TRBV3-1 (or the pseudogene TRBV3-2) and TRBJ2-3, with 11 bases matching TRBD2. Trimming at V came to 4 bases and at J to 1 base, leaving 13 bases not matched to a gene. The V gene's germline CDR1 is LGHDT and CDR2 YNNKEL (reference sequence). The CDR3 has 19 amino acids. The CDR3 DNA reads TGTGCCAGCAGCCCCATCGGTCTAGCGGGGGGCGGAGGCACAGATACGCAGTATTTT. Amino acids: CASSPIGLAGGGGTDTQYF.

The chain couples TRBV7-2 to TRBJ2-7; D uncertain. V lost 4 bases, J lost 2 bases, and 3 bases lay in between. This CDR3 region has 11 residues. Germline V gene lookup returns CDR1 SGHTA and CDR2 FQGNSA. CDR3 nucleotide sequence: TGTGCCAGCAGCTCAGCCTACGAGCAGTACTTC. Translating gives CASSSAYEQYF.

The chain is built from TRBV6-6 and TRBJ1-3, with TRBD1 matching 10 bases. This CDR3 spans 14 amino acids. V lost 5 bases and J lost 7; bases outside the gene matches: 5. Germline CDR1 MNHNY, CDR2 SVGAGI (reference sequence). CDR3: CASSAGTGVNTIYF. The CDR3 DNA reads TGTGCCAGCAGTGCCGGGACAGGGGTGAACACCATATATTTT.

The chain combines TRBV19 with TRBJ2-7; D is uncertain. The CDR3 is 11 amino acids. CDR1 LNHDA and CDR2 SQIVND come from the germline V gene (reference sequence). V was trimmed by 5 bases and J by 5 bases, leaving 7 bases between them. The CDR3 DNA is TGTGCCAGTAGTCAGAGGCACGAGCAGTACTTC. Its translation: CASSQRHEQYF. Based on the CDR3 plus reference TRBV19 and TRBJ2-7, the full variable domain is DGGITQSPKYLFRKEGQNVTLSCEQNLNHDAMYWYRQDPGQGLRLIYYSQIVNDFQKGDIAEGYSVSREKKESFPLTVTSAQKNPTAFYLCASSQRHEQYFGPGTRLTVT.

The J gene is TRBJ2-1, the V gene TRBV21-1; the D call of TRBD2 is as the table states it, not checked on the DNA. TRBV21-1 represents a pseudogene. CDR3 length equals 16 residues. The CDR3 region has the DNA TGTGCCAGCAGCGCACCGGGACTGATCTCCTACAATGAGCAGTTCTTC. Encoded protein: CASSAPGLISYNEQFF.

This chain joins TRBV7-3 and TRBJ2-3, with 14 bases fitting TRBD2. Germline CDR1 is SGHTA and CDR2 is FQGTGA. After removal of 6 bases from V and 3 bases from J, the junction contained 8 bases not matched to a gene. The CDR3 is 17 amino acids. CDR3 in amino acids: CASRKGLAGAMTDTQYF. The DNA for the CDR3 is TGTGCCAGCAGGAAGGGACTAGCGGGAGCGATGACAGATACGCAGTATTTT.

The chain joins TRBV4-3 to TRBJ1-6; TRBD1 agrees at 10 bases. The CDR3 extends over 17 amino acids. Losses at the gene ends were 0 bases for V and 10 bases for J; bases not matched to a gene: 9. Germline assignment: CDR1 LGHNA and CDR2 YSLEER. The CDR3 nucleotides are TGCGCCAGCAGCCAAGATAGGCGGACAGGGGGGGACTCACCCCTCCACTTT. Its translation: CASSQDRRTGGDSPLHF.

The chain carries TRBV6-5 and TRBJ1-1; TRBD1 is a possible D gene (5 bases). Trimming removed 6 bases from V and 0 bases from J, with 8 bases in between. CDR3 length: 13 amino acids. Germline-derived CDR1 and CDR2 are MNHEY and SVGAGI. The CDR3 region has the DNA TGTGCCAGCAGGCAGACAGTGAACACTGAAGCTTTCTTT. Translation gives CASRQTVNTEAFF.

The chain carries TRBV6-6 and TRBJ2-7, with D tentatively TRBD2 (6 bases). Germline V CDR1 and CDR2: MNHNY, SVGAGI (reference sequence). The V end was cut by 2 bases, the J end by 1 base, with 9 bases between. The CDR3 totals 14 residues. The CDR3 bases are TGTGCCAGCAGTTACGGGGGGATTTCCTACGAGCAGTACTTC. It specifies CASSYGGISYEQYF.

The table lists this clone with a few counts. The V and J genes are TRBV27 and TRBJ1-1; D uncertain. V dropped 1 base and J dropped 0 bases, with 18 bases sitting between them. CDR1 and CDR2 (germline): MNHEY, SMNVEV (reference sequence). CDR3 length: 18 residues. The CDR3 reads CASSLFPPRSEVNTEAFF. The CDR3 coding sequence is TGTGCCAGCAGTTTATTCCCGCCGCGATCCGAGGTGAACACTGAAGCTTTCTTT.

This chain joins TRBV5-5 and TRBJ1-5; no clear D. Trimming cost V 0 bases and J 2 bases, with 3 bases left between them. Per the germline V gene, CDR1 is SGHKS and CDR2 is YYEKEE (reference sequence). The CDR3 has 13 residues. CDR3 in DNA: TGTGCCAGCAGCTTGGCCGGCAATCAGCCCCAGCATTTT. Its translation is CASSLAGNQPQHF. Complete variable domain (other parts from reference TRBV5-5 and TRBJ1-5): DAGVTQSPTHLIKTRGQQVTLRCSPISGHKSVSWYQQVLGQGPQFIFQYYEKEERGRGNFPDRFSARQFPNYSSELNVNALLLGDSALYLCASSLAGNQPQHFGDGTRLSIL.

The gene calls are TRBV28 and TRBJ1-2; perhaps TRBD1 as D (5 bases). This CDR3 region has 16 residues. Germline-derived CDR1 and CDR2 are MDHEN and SYDVKM. V was clipped by 5 bases and J by 0 bases, with 16 bases between them. CDR3 bases: TGTGCCAGCAGTCCAATGAGCGGGACCGCTAACTATGGCTACACCTTC. Translated: CASSPMSGTANYGYTF.

This clone was recorded once. This chain links TRBV7-8 with TRBJ1-5, with 7 bases lining up with TRBD1. The germline V gene encodes CDR1 SGHVS and CDR2 FQNEAQ. The junction had 1 base not matched to a gene; V was cut back by 3 bases and J by 5 bases. The CDR3 runs 13 residues. CDR3 sequence: CASSFQGDQPQHF. For the CDR3, the DNA is TGTGCCAGCAGCTTTCAGGGGGATCAGCCCCAGCATTTT.

V gene TRBV5-4 combines with J gene TRBJ1-5; tentative D call: TRBD1 (5 bases). Looked up from germline, CDR1 is SGHNT and CDR2 is YYREEE (reference sequence). The CDR3 has 15 residues. Deletions cut 3 bases from V and 3 bases from J, with 13 bases between. The CDR3 nucleotides are TGTGCCAGCAGCTCGGGGGTGAGCGCCAATCAGCCCCAGCATTTT. Translated, it gives CASSSGVSANQPQHF. The full variable domain, rest sourced from reference TRBV5-4 and TRBJ1-5, is ETGVTQSPTHLIKTRGQQVTLRCSSQSGHNTVSWYQQALGQGPQFIFQYYREEENGRGNFPPRFSGLQFPNYSSELNVNALELDDSALYLCASSSGVSANQPQHFGDGTRLSIL.

This sequence joins TRBV28 and TRBJ2-5; D perhaps matches TRBD2 (7 bases). Germline values: CDR1 MDHEN, CDR2 SYDVKM. The length of the CDR3 is 12 residues. V lost 8 bases and J 4 bases, leaving 11 bases between the germline ends. CDR3 sequence: CASGRGLETQYF. CDR3 coding DNA: TGTGCCAGCGGGAGGGGGTTAGAGACCCAGTACTTC.

This chain connects TRBV5-4 to TRBJ1-2; 7 positions agree with TRBD1. Losses at the gene ends were 5 bases for V and 8 bases for J; bases not matched to a gene: 9. The CDR3 loop spans 13 amino acids. CDR1 is SGHNT and CDR2 is YYREEE in the germline V gene (reference sequence). The CDR3 region is CASRATGPEGYTF. DNA of the CDR3: TGTGCCAGCAGGGCGACAGGGCCTGAGGGCTACACCTTC.

The V gene is TRBV6-5, the J gene TRBJ2-2; no clear D. The CDR3 extends over 12 amino acids. Germline V gene lookup returns CDR1 MNHEY and CDR2 SVGAGI. Trimming pared 9 bases from V and 5 bases from J, leaving 10 bases between. In DNA form, the CDR3 reads TGTGCCAGTACTGGTTTAACCGGGGAGCTGTTTTTT. The encoded protein is CASTGLTGELFF.

This clone was seen a few times. The rearrangement links TRBV6-5 to TRBJ1-6, with D possibly TRBD1 on 6 matching bases. Trimming removed 4 bases at V and 8 bases at J, with 15 bases between. The CDR3 has 15 amino acids. The germline V gene encodes CDR1 MNHEY and CDR2 SVGAGI. In nucleotides, the CDR3 is TGTGCCAGCAGTTCCTTGGGACAAGGGGATTCACCCCTCCACTTT. Translating it yields CASSSLGQGDSPLHF.

The chain is built from TRBV19 and TRBJ2-1; a possible D gene is TRBD1 (5 bases). V was trimmed by 6 bases and J by 9 bases, leaving 12 bases between them. This CDR3 has 12 amino acids. CDR1 and CDR2 (germline): LNHDA, SQIVND (reference sequence). Written as DNA, the CDR3 is TGTGCCAGTAGAACTCAGGGCGGTGAGCAGTTCTTC. Its translation: CASRTQGGEQFF.

In this sample, this clone turned up once. The CDR3 sequence is CASSQESVYGYTF. The CDR3 nucleotides are TGTGCCAGCAGCCAAGAGAGCGTGTATGGCTACACCTTC. The V gene is TRBV3-1 (or the pseudogene TRBV3-2), the J gene TRBJ1-2; D uncertain. The V end lost 0 bases, the J end lost 5 bases, and 7 bases lay between the germline ends. The germline CDR1 and CDR2 sequences are LGHDT and YNNKEL (reference sequence). This CDR3 region has 13 residues.

This clone has only a few counts. The chain uses TRBV30 and TRBJ1-6; the match to TRBD1 covers 7 bases. With V trimmed by 0 bases and J by 7 bases, 6 bases remained unmatched. The CDR3 is 15 amino acids. Looked up from germline, CDR1 is GTSNPN and CDR2 is SVGIG (reference sequence). The CDR3 DNA is TGTGCCTGGAGTGTATGGGCAGGGGGGAATTCACCCCTCCACTTT. Its translation is CAWSVWAGGNSPLHF.

This clone was seen just once. The chain uses TRBV19 and TRBJ1-5, with no clear D. Germline CDR1 LNHDA, CDR2 SQIVND (reference sequence). Deletions cut 1 base from V and 4 bases from J, with 11 bases between. This CDR3 is built from 15 residues. The CDR3 nucleotides read TGTGCCAGTAGTATAGGCCCCGGTCGGAATCAGCCCCAGCATTTT. Translation gives CASSIGPGRNQPQHF. Based on the CDR3 plus reference TRBV19 and TRBJ1-5, the full variable domain is DGGITQSPKYLFRKEGQNVTLSCEQNLNHDAMYWYRQDPGQGLRLIYYSQIVNDFQKGDIAEGYSVSREKKESFPLTVTSAQKNPTAFYLCASSIGPGRNQPQHFGDGTRLSIL.

This chain links TRBV27 with TRBJ2-7; 11 positions agree with TRBD2. The V gene end was trimmed by 6 bases and the J gene end by 0 bases; junction bases not matched to a gene: 7. CDR3 size: 16 residues. Germline CDR1 is MNHEY and CDR2 is SMNVEV (reference sequence). In DNA, the CDR3 is TGTGCCAGCAGGGAACTAGCGGGGGCTTCCTCCTACGAGCAGTACTTC. It codes for CASRELAGASSYEQYF.